The 9 T cell receptor beta chains presented below share a single source sample, sequenced in a study of cytomegalovirus exposure and HLA in healthy donors. The primer mix had 60 Vbeta and 13 Jbeta primers. Some clones are missing from TCRdb's copy, which holds only in-frame ones; the method was immunoSEQ multiplex PCR. Among around 90,000 clones listed, just under 80% were seen once. Sample: PBMCs. These receptors all stem from a woman between 35 and 50 years old in good health and CMV-seronegative.

About this clone: Other nucleotide sequences in the sample specify the same CDR3. V is TRBV7-2 and J is TRBJ2-5; D is unclear. Looked up from germline, CDR1 is SGHTA and CDR2 is FQGNSA. CDR3 length equals 11 residues. V lost 2 bases, J lost 4 bases, and 2 bases lay in between. CDR3 sequence (DNA): TGTGCCAGCAGCTTACTAGAGACCCAGTACTTC. This gives the protein CASSLLETQYF.

The chain couples TRBV7-8 to TRBJ2-2; D is ambiguous. The V end lost 4 bases, the J end lost 7 bases, and 19 bases lay between the germline ends. Germline CDR1 SGHVS, CDR2 FQNEAQ. This CDR3 region has 16 residues. CDR3 residues: CASSSRPLSEIGELFF. The CDR3, as DNA: TGTGCCAGCAGCTCTAGGCCCCTCAGTGAAATCGGGGAGCTGTTTTTT.

The genes are TRBV5-1 and TRBJ2-1; 7 nucleotides agree with TRBD1. J gave up 8 bases and V 5 bases, and 7 bases lay outside the gene matches. This CDR3 spans 13 amino acids. Germline-derived CDR1 and CDR2 are SGHRS and YFSETQ. Here the CDR3 reads CASRPLGGDEQFF. The CDR3 bases are TGCGCCAGCAGGCCGCTAGGGGGCGATGAGCAGTTCTTC.

The CDR3 is CASSVGSTDTQYF. CDR3 sequence (DNA): TGTGCCAGCAGCGTCGGTTCCACAGATACGCAGTATTTT. The rearrangement uses TRBV21-1 and TRBJ2-3; the listed D gene, TRBD2, was not tested against the DNA. TRBV21-1 is deemed a pseudogene. The CDR3 spans 13 residues.

The chain combines TRBV5-1 with TRBJ2-5; 8 nucleotides line up with TRBD2. The CDR3 is made up of 15 amino acids. CDR1 is SGHRS and CDR2 is YFSETQ in the germline V gene. The V gene end was trimmed by 0 bases and the J gene end by 4 bases; junction bases not matched to a gene: 5. The chain's CDR3 is CASSLGTSGRETQYF. CDR3 DNA sequence: TGCGCCAGCAGCTTGGGTACTAGCGGCCGAGAGACCCAGTACTTC. The whole variable domain, remainder taken from reference TRBV5-1 and TRBJ2-5, is KAGVTQTPRYLIKTRGQQVTLSCSPISGHRSVSWYQQTPGQGLQFLFEYFSETQRNKGNFPGRFSGRQFSNSRSEMNVSTLELGDSALYLCASSLGTSGRETQYFGPGTRLLVL.

The chain carries TRBV5-4 and TRBJ2-3, with 10 bases aligning to TRBD2. This CDR3 is 16 amino acids long. Germline assignment: CDR1 SGHNT and CDR2 YYREEE (reference sequence). J gave up 0 bases and V 4 bases, and 5 bases lay outside the gene matches. CDR3 bases: TGTGCCAGCAGCGTATTAGCGGGGGGTAGCACAGATACGCAGTATTTT. Translation: CASSVLAGGSTDTQYF.

The rearrangement joins TRBV15 to TRBJ2-1, with a weak D call TRBD2 (5 bases). This CDR3 comprises 14 residues. CDR1 is LNHNV, CDR2 YYDKDF, per germline (reference sequence). Trimming left V 8 bases short and J 5 bases short, with 16 bases between. The CDR3 DNA reads TGTGCCACCGCCCGGGGAGAGGGAAACAATGAGCAGTTCTTC. This codes for CATARGEGNNEQFF. Full variable domain (remainder filled in from reference TRBV15 and TRBJ2-1): DAMVIQNPRYQVTQFGKPVTLSCSQTLNHNVMYWYQQKSSQAPKLLFHYYDKDFNNEADTPDNFQSRRPNTSFCFLDIRSPGLGDTAMYLCATARGEGNNEQFFGPGTRLTVL.

The gene calls are TRBV4-2 and TRBJ2-2; D is possibly TRBD2 (5 bases). The germline V and J ends were trimmed by 0 bases and 4 bases, with 12 bases remaining between them. The length of the CDR3 is 16 residues. Germline CDR1 LGHNA, CDR2 YNFKEQ. In DNA form, the CDR3 reads TGTGCCAGCAGCCAAGATCGGTGGGAGAGCACCGGGGAGCTGTTTTTT. Translated: CASSQDRWESTGELFF.

The CDR3 is CASSQDPPNWTATNEKLFF. DNA for the CDR3: TGTGCCAGCAGCCAAGATCCCCCCAACTGGACAGCAACTAATGAAAAACTGTTTTTT. The chain links TRBV4-2 to TRBJ1-4; possibly TRBD1 for D (6 bases). The CDR3 is made up of 19 amino acids. Germline assignment: CDR1 LGHNA and CDR2 YNFKEQ. V lost 0 bases and J 0 bases, leaving 17 bases between the germline ends.